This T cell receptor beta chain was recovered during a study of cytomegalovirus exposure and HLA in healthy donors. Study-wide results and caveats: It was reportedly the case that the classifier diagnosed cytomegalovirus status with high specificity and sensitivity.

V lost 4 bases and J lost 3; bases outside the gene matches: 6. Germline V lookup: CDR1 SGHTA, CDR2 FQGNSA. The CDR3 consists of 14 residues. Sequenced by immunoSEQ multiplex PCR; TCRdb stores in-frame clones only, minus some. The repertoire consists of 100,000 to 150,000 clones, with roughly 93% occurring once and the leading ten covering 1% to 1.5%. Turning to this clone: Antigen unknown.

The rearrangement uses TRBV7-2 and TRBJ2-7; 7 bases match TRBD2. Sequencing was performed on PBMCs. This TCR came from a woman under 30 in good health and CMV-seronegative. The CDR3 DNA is TGTGCCAGCAGCTCCCTACGCGGGGGCTACGAGCAGTACTTC. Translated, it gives CASSSLRGGYEQYF.